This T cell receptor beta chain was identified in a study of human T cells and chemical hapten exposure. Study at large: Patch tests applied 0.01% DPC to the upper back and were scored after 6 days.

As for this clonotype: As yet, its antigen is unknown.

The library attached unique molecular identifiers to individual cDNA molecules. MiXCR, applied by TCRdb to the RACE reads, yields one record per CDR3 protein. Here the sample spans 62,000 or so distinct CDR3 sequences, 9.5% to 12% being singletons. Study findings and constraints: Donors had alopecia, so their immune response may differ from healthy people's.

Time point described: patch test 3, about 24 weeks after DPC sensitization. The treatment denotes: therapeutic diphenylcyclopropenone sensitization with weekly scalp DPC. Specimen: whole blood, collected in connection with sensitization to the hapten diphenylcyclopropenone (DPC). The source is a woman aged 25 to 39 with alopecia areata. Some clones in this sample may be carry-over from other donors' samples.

CDR3 in amino acids: CASRRQGSAWELFF. CDR3 in DNA: TGTGCCAGCAGGAGACAGGGGAGCGCCTGGGAGCTGTTTTTT. The chain is built from TRBV2 and TRBJ2-2; 8 bases map to TRBD1. The V gene's germline CDR1 is SNHLY and CDR2 FYNNEI. The CDR3 loop spans 14 amino acids. V dropped 6 bases and J dropped 9; count of bases not matched to a gene: 9.